These 4 T cell receptor beta chains were all obtained from the same sample, sequenced in a study of PD-L1 blockade in urothelial cancer. The time point is: pretreatment peripheral blood. Repertoires were generated with immunoSEQ multiplex PCR, while TCRdb's copy carries only in-frame clones and drops some. The data contain tens of thousands of clones, roughly 87% of them singletons. Sequences were derived from PBMCs, sampled around atezolizumab (anti-PD-L1) treatment. The receptors were gathered from a woman aged 55-69 years with urothelial cancer.

The gene calls are TRBV2 and TRBJ1-2; D might be TRBD1 (5 bases). There are 14 residues in the CDR3. V lost 3 bases and J 4 bases, leaving 12 bases between the germline ends. The germline V gene has CDR1 SNHLY and CDR2 FYNNEI. The CDR3 loop reads CASSDRAGLYGYTF. The CDR3 DNA is TGTGCCAGCAGTGATAGGGCAGGGCTCTATGGCTACACCTTC.

The chain combines TRBV10-3 with TRBJ1-2, with D maybe TRBD1 (6 bases). The CDR3 has 17 residues. Trimming left V 1 base short and J 0 bases short, with 15 bases between. In germline, CDR1 is ENHRY, CDR2 SYGVKD. The CDR3 sequence: CAISEYNRANPNYGYTF. The CDR3, as DNA: TGTGCCATCAGTGAGTACAACAGGGCCAACCCTAACTATGGCTACACCTTC.

This clone was observed once. The gene calls are TRBV29-1 and TRBJ2-3, with 7 nucleotides matching TRBD1. Unmatched junction bases numbered 7, after V lost 8 bases and J lost 2 bases. This CDR3 is built from 13 residues. The germline gives CDR1 SQVTM, CDR2 ANQGSEA. As DNA, the CDR3 is TGCAGCTCTGCAGGGGGTCTCACAGATACGCAGTATTTT. Its translation: CSSAGGLTDTQYF.

There are a few counts of this clone. This chain uses TRBV19 with TRBJ1-2, with D perhaps TRBD1 (5 bases). Germline assignment: CDR1 LNHDA and CDR2 SQIVND (reference sequence). V was shortened by 6 bases and J by 5 bases, with 10 bases between the two germline ends. This CDR3 region has 12 residues. CDR3 DNA: TGTGCCAGTAGGCTAGGGACTTATGGCTACACCTTC. This codes for CASRLGTYGYTF.